This TCR beta chain was identified during a study of shared clonotypes between healthy human individuals. The overall study: In total, the donors were two women and a few men aged 18 to 49. Each donor had three CD4 naive, three CD4 memory, two CD8 naive and one CD8 memory plate.

Naive-designated CD8 cells lacked CD45RO, were positively enriched for CCR7, and omitted terminally differentiated effector memory CD45RA+ cells. Trimming removed 4 bases from V and 6 bases from J, with 14 bases in between. The germline gives CDR1 SGHNT, CDR2 YYREEE (reference sequence). The CDR3 extends over 13 amino acids. The method was immunoSEQ multiplex PCR; TCRdb's version includes in-frame clones alone and lacks a portion of them. The data hold 660,000 or so clones, with approximately 96% observed a single time. This receptor was obtained from a woman between 25 and 40 years old in good health. The chain carries TRBV5-4 and TRBJ2-7; perhaps TRBD2 as D (5 bases). The specimen sequenced was naive CD8+ T cells sorted from blood. The CDR3 reads CASSPRTRSEQYF. In DNA form, the CDR3 reads TGTGCCAGCAGCCCCCGGACTCGCTCCGAGCAGTACTTC.